This T cell receptor beta chain is drawn from a study of neurological immune-mediated disorders. The cDNA was synthesized by 5'RACE incorporating 10-nucleotide random UMIs. TCRdb used MiXCR to reprocess the 5' RACE reads, holding one entry per CDR3 protein. The sample consists of more than 60,000 distinct CDR3 sequences, 3.7% of them appearing once. This CDR3 contains 13 residues. With 4 bases removed from V and 8 bases from J, the gap between germline ends came to 14 bases. Germline lookup yields CDR1 SGHRS and CDR2 YFSETQ. Ten or more counts support this clonotype. V is TRBV5-1 and J is TRBJ2-3; D might be TRBD1 (5 bases). This TCR derives from a woman in her 50s with multiple sclerosis. Sequencing was performed on PBMCs. CDR3 DNA sequence: TGCGCCAGCAGCCCCAGGACACACCGTACGCAGTATTTT. It translates to CASSPRTHRTQYF.